The text below deals with one T cell receptor beta chain. What it binds is unknown. This may stem from a read error, because a much larger clone lies one nucleotide away. These data are taken from a study of T cells in Graves' hyperthyroidism and ophthalmopathy. As for the study in general: Peripheral blood draws took place at initial diagnosis, ahead of any treatment. Notes on the study in general: Blood also contained most expanded thyroid clonotypes above 0.001.

Not enrolled were patients with uncontrolled infection, other autoimmune disease, pregnancy or lactation. PBMCs were obtained from 10 ml fresh peripheral blood. The V gene lost 5 bases and the J gene lost 3 bases, with 10 bases spanning the gap. The CDR3 length is 13 residues. Germline V CDR1 and CDR2: SEHNR, FQNEAQ (reference sequence). It was RNA transcripts that yielded the amplified TCR beta CDR3 regions. The primer set for the first-round RT-PCR of the TCR CDR3 was HTBI. TCRdb recomputed calls from the multiplex PCR reads with MiXCR, one row per CDR3 protein. The table has 700,000 to 950,000 distinct CDR3 sequences, just over 35% seen once.

The J gene is TRBJ1-1, the V gene TRBV7-9; possible D gene TRBD1, 5 bases. The specimen sequenced was blood. This TCR derives from a woman between 40 and 50 years old with Graves' hyperthyroidism. This CDR3 reads CASSPGRDTEAFF. For the CDR3, the DNA is TGTGCCAGCAGCCCGGGACGGGACACTGAAGCTTTCTTT.